Presented here are 13 T cell receptor beta chains from one specimen sequenced in a study of T cells in tuberculosis. Profiling relied on immunoSEQ multiplex PCR, and the TCRdb table lists in-frame clones only, not all of them. The sample lists around 60,000 clones; approximately 80% were seen once. Thawed, overnight-rested PBMC were stained with GMM-loaded CD1B tetramer, viability dye and anti-CD3, then sorted. The lipid loaded on the CD1B tetramers was C32 glucose monomycolate from Rhodococcus equi. Specimen: CD1b-GMM tetramer-negative cells sorted from PBMCs. The receptors come from an adult woman with latent tuberculosis.

This chain connects TRBV6-5 to TRBJ1-5; D is uncertain. Germline V lookup: CDR1 MNHEY, CDR2 SVGAGI. The CDR3 loop spans 15 amino acids. Trimming took off 2 bases at V and 2 bases at J, with 10 bases between the two ends. This CDR3 reads CASSYGEGGNQPQHF. The CDR3 DNA follows: TGTGCCAGCAGTTACGGGGAGGGAGGCAATCAGCCCCAGCATTTT.

The V call is TRBV5-8, the J call TRBJ2-7; perhaps TRBD2 as D (6 bases). Trimming pared 4 bases from V and 0 bases from J, leaving 11 bases between. This CDR3 spans 14 amino acids. Germline assignment: CDR1 SGHTS and CDR2 YDEGEE. The CDR3 protein is CASSIGTFSYEQYF. For the CDR3, the DNA is TGTGCCAGCAGCATCGGGACTTTCTCCTACGAGCAGTACTTC.

The chain couples TRBV10-1 to TRBJ1-3; D call uncertain. Germline V CDR1 and CDR2: WNHNN, SYGVQD (reference sequence). V was cut by 0 bases and J by 0 bases, with 12 bases left in between. There are 17 residues in the CDR3. As DNA, the CDR3 is TGCGCCAGCAGTGAGTCTAAAAGTCATAGCTCTGGAAACACCATATATTTT. It specifies CASSESKSHSSGNTIYF.

This chain joins TRBV11-1 and TRBJ2-7; 10 bases are a match to TRBD2. This CDR3 contains 16 residues. Germline V lookup: CDR1 SGHAT, CDR2 FQDESV (reference sequence). The trim removed 2 bases at V and 6 bases at J, leaving 10 bases unmatched. The CDR3 reads CASSLRRSGGEPEQYF. The CDR3 DNA sequence: TGTGCCAGCAGCTTACGTCGGAGCGGGGGGGAGCCCGAGCAGTACTTC. Combining the CDR3 with reference TRBV11-1 and TRBJ2-7 gives the whole variable domain EAEVAQSPRYKITEKSQAVAFWCDPISGHATLYWYRQILGQGPELLVQFQDESVVDDSQLPKDRFSAERLKGVDSTLKIQPAELGDSAMYLCASSLRRSGGEPEQYFGPGTRLTVT.

The rearrangement links TRBV4-1 to TRBJ1-2; D ambiguous. The ends were cut back, 0 bases at V and 5 bases at J, with 16 bases in the middle. Germline CDR1 is MGHRA and CDR2 is YSYEKL. The CDR3 has 16 amino acids. The CDR3 sequence is CASSQDSASPGYGYTF. The CDR3 nucleotides read TGCGCCAGCAGCCAAGATAGCGCGTCTCCCGGGTATGGCTACACCTTC.

This chain links TRBV7-7 with TRBJ2-1, with 9 bases fitting TRBD1. The CDR3 is 15 residues long. V lost 5 bases to trimming and J lost 6 bases; unmatched junction nucleotides: 8. The germline V gene has CDR1 SSHAT and CDR2 FNYEAQ (reference sequence). CDR3 sequence reads: CASSRGQGTFNEQFF. The DNA for the CDR3 is TGTGCCAGCAGCCGTGGACAGGGGACCTTCAATGAGCAGTTCTTC.

The V gene is TRBV27, the J gene TRBJ1-1; TRBD1 aligns across 8 bases. V lost 10 bases to trimming and J lost 6 bases; unmatched junction nucleotides: 7. The CDR3 consists of 12 residues. Germline CDR1 reads MNHEY; CDR2 reads SMNVEV (reference sequence). The CDR3 DNA reads TGTGCCACCCGGACAGGGTTGGCTGAAGCTTTCTTT. Translating it yields CATRTGLAEAFF.

This chain links TRBV18 with TRBJ2-7, with 9 bases aligning to TRBD1. This CDR3 is built from 17 residues. V was pared by 3 bases and J by 4 bases, with 13 bases of the junction left unmatched. Germline V lookup: CDR1 KGHSH, CDR2 LQKENI. The CDR3 region is CASSPQRPGQGPYEQYF. The CDR3 coding sequence is TGTGCCAGCTCACCCCAGAGGCCCGGACAGGGGCCGTACGAGCAGTACTTC.

Remarks on this clone: At the DNA level, this CDR3 is encoded by other sequences in the same sample as well. This chain's CDR3 is CAWIGQSNNSPLHF. CDR3 in DNA: TGTGCCTGGATCGGACAGTCCAATAATTCACCCCTCCACTTT. The chain links TRBV30 to TRBJ1-6; a weak D match, TRBD1 (6 bases). V lost 4 bases and J lost 5, with 12 bases in between. The CDR3 sequence is 14 residues long. Per germline, CDR1 GTSNPN and CDR2 SVGIG (reference sequence).

The genes are TRBV5-1 and TRBJ2-3; 9 positions match TRBD2. The J segment lost 4 bases and the V segment lost 5 bases, leaving 5 bases of the junction unmatched. This CDR3 is built from 14 residues. CDR1 and CDR2 (germline): SGHRS, YFSETQ. CDR3 DNA: TGCGCCAGCAGGAATAGCGGGAGTTCAGATACGCAGTATTTT. Its translation is CASRNSGSSDTQYF.

CDR3 coding DNA: TGTGCCAGCAGCGTCGGGGGGGGCGGGGGCCTCTCAGATACGCAGTATTTT. It encodes CASSVGGGGGLSDTQYF. The chain is built from TRBV9 and TRBJ2-3; TRBD2 aligns across 8 bases. The trim removed 2 bases at V and 4 bases at J, leaving 12 bases unmatched. The CDR3 runs 17 residues. Germline loops: CDR1 SGDLS, CDR2 YYNGEE.

The J gene is TRBJ1-5, the V gene TRBV30; D gene uncertain. The CDR3 is made up of 14 amino acids. The germline gives CDR1 GTSNPN, CDR2 SVGIG (reference sequence). Trimming stripped 4 bases from V and 0 bases from J, with 10 bases between. The DNA of the CDR3 is TGTGCCTGGAATGGAGGACCTAGCAATCAGCCCCAGCATTTT. This gives the protein CAWNGGPSNQPQHF.

The chain couples TRBV5-1 to TRBJ2-5; D possibly corresponds to TRBD1 (5 bases). This CDR3 has 14 residues. Germline CDR1 reads SGHRS; CDR2 reads YFSETQ. Trimming removed 5 bases at V and 4 bases at J, with 15 bases between. Written as DNA, the CDR3 is TGCGCCAGCAGTGTGGGGCCTAAGGGAGAGACCCAGTACTTC. Encoded protein: CASSVGPKGETQYF.